The present T cell receptor (beta chain) was sequenced within a study of PD-1 blockade in classical Hodgkin lymphoma. Findings of the study overall: The origin of the repertoire differences remains undefined, with disease activity or prior therapy as possible causes. As was reported, newly diagnosed patients showed lower baseline TCR diversity than healthy donors did.

Notes on this clone: Its antigen is unidentified.

The trim removed 8 bases at V and 2 bases at J, leaving 3 bases unmatched. Germline CDR1 and CDR2: MNHNS and SASEGT. This CDR3 has 13 amino acids. The sample's time point: newly diagnosed, previously untreated cHL patient sample. Researchers used newly diagnosed, untreated classical Hodgkin lymphoma PBMCs for comparison. Assay used: immunoSEQ multiplex PCR; TCRdb lists only in-frame clones, some missing. This table holds 70,000 or so clones, about 93% found once. The origin of this receptor is a human donor with classical Hodgkin lymphoma. The sample taken for sequencing was peripheral blood mononuclear cells (PBMCs). The rearrangement joins TRBV6-1 to TRBJ2-3; the match to TRBD2 covers 8 bases. This chain's CDR3 is CASGGRPTDTQYF. In DNA, the CDR3 is TGTGCCAGCGGCGGGAGGCCCACAGATACGCAGTATTTT.